The 25 T cell receptor beta chains reported below all come from one sample, sequenced in a study of cytomegalovirus exposure and HLA in healthy donors. The study ran its PCR with 60 Vbeta and 13 Jbeta primers. Generated by immunoSEQ multiplex PCR, the TCRdb table keeps only in-frame clones and is missing some. In the table there are more than 90,000 clones, around 80% of which are singletons. Sequencing input: PBMCs. The receptor source for this set is a woman aged 18-30 years in good health and CMV-seropositive.

This clone was picked up a small number of times. The chain links TRBV25-1 to TRBJ1-1, with D perhaps matching TRBD1 (5 bases). Germline V lookup: CDR1 MGHDK, CDR2 SYGVNS. V dropped 3 bases and J dropped 7 bases, with 18 bases sitting between them. This CDR3 contains 15 residues. In DNA, the CDR3 is TGTGCCAGCAGTGACGCTCAGACGGTGGGGGGTGAAGCTTTCTTT. Encoded protein: CASSDAQTVGGEAFF.

The sample holds a few counts of this clone. The V and J genes are TRBV6-5 and TRBJ1-1; D uncertain. Looked up from germline, CDR1 is MNHEY and CDR2 is SVGAGI. The CDR3 extends over 16 amino acids. V shed 2 bases and J shed 0 bases, with 13 bases lying between them. The CDR3: CASSYMTAGMNTEAFF. CDR3 DNA: TGTGCCAGCAGTTACATGACGGCAGGCATGAACACTGAAGCTTTCTTT.

In DNA, the CDR3 is TGTGCCAGCAGCGGATCCCCTAGCGGCACTAGCACAGATACGCAGTATTTT. Its translation: CASSGSPSGTSTDTQYF. V usage is TRBV9 and J usage is TRBJ2-3; 7 positions agree with TRBD2. Germline V lookup: CDR1 SGDLS, CDR2 YYNGEE. The V segment lost 3 bases and the J segment 0 bases; nucleotides outside the gene matches: 10. CDR3 length: 17 residues.

This clone was counted a single time. The rearrangement joins TRBV7-9 to TRBJ2-1; D call uncertain. Germline V CDR1 and CDR2: SEHNR, FQNEAQ (reference sequence). The CDR3 runs to 15 residues. The germline V and J ends were trimmed by 5 bases and 1 base, with 12 bases remaining between them. For the CDR3, the DNA is TGTGCCAGCAGCCCAAGACTGTTATCCTACAATGAGCAGTTCTTC. Amino acid sequence: CASSPRLLSYNEQFF.

This clone was counted only a few times. The chain carries TRBV7-6 and TRBJ2-1; D unclear. The CDR3 spans 15 residues. Germline V gene data show CDR1 as SGHVS and CDR2 as FNYEAQ. Trimming took off 1 base at V and 0 bases at J, with 7 bases between the two ends. In nucleotides, the CDR3 is TGTGCCAGCAGCTTAGAGCTCAACTCCTACAATGAGCAGTTCTTC. Translation gives CASSLELNSYNEQFF.

This clone was detected only a few times. V usage is TRBV30 and J usage is TRBJ1-2; D is unresolved. The CDR3 contains 11 residues. V was shortened by 3 bases and J by 4 bases, with 6 bases between the two germline ends. Germline lookup yields CDR1 GTSNPN and CDR2 SVGIG (reference sequence). CDR3 sequence (DNA): TGTGCCTGGAGACGGGGCTATGGCTACACCTTC. Its protein product is CAWRRGYGYTF.

In regard to this clone: A junction end diverges from the germline sequence, so it may reflect a read error. V gene TRBV5-1 combines with J gene TRBJ1-4; the match to TRBD1 covers 9 bases. The CDR3 is 17 amino acids. Germline V gene data show CDR1 as SGHRS and CDR2 as YFSETQ. The CDR3 loop is CVSSFMTGGETNEKLFF. CDR3 nucleotides: TGCGTCAGCAGCTTTATGACAGGGGGTGAGACTAATGAAAAACTGTTTTTT.

CDR3 DNA: TGTGCCGGGGCTATGTTGGGGAACACTGAAGCTTTCTTT. Translation gives CAGAMLGNTEAFF. J is TRBJ1-1 and V is TRBV6-6; D may be TRBD1 (5 bases). CDR3 length equals 13 residues. V was shortened by 11 bases and J by 1 base, with 14 bases between the two germline ends. Germline CDR1 and CDR2: MNHNY and SVGAGI (reference sequence).

The chain is built from TRBV5-1 and TRBJ2-1; 10 nucleotides line up with TRBD2. Germline trimming cut 0 bases from V and 2 bases from J; bases unmatched to any gene: 5. This CDR3 has 17 amino acids. CDR1 is SGHRS, CDR2 YFSETQ, per germline. CDR3 DNA sequence: TGCGCCAGCAGCTTGGGGCTAGCGGGAGACGCCTACAATGAGCAGTTCTTC. It yields the protein CASSLGLAGDAYNEQFF. The whole variable domain, filled in from reference TRBV5-1 and TRBJ2-1, reads KAGVTQTPRYLIKTRGQQVTLSCSPISGHRSVSWYQQTPGQGLQFLFEYFSETQRNKGNFPGRFSGRQFSNSRSEMNVSTLELGDSALYLCASSLGLAGDAYNEQFFGPGTRLTVL.

The gene calls are TRBV7-8 and TRBJ1-2, with TRBD1 matching 7 bases. This CDR3 spans 15 amino acids. The germline CDR1 and CDR2 sequences are SGHVS and FQNEAQ. J lost 2 bases, V lost 1 base, and 4 bases had no gene match. Written as DNA, the CDR3 is TGTGCCAGCAGCTTAGGTTCCAGGGGGAACTATGGCTACACCTTC. Its protein product is CASSLGSRGNYGYTF. Filled out from reference TRBV7-8 and TRBJ1-2, the complete variable domain reads GAGVSQSPRYKVAKRGQDVALRCDPISGHVSLFWYQQALGQGPEFLTYFQNEAQLDKSGLPSDRFFAERPEGSVSTLKIQRTQQEDSAVYLCASSLGSRGNYGYTFGSGTRLTVV.

This rearrangement joins TRBV28 to TRBJ2-3; 7 nucleotides line up with TRBD1. Germline V gene sequence: CDR1 MDHEN, CDR2 SYDVKM. CDR3 length: 14 amino acids. The J segment lost 5 bases and the V segment lost 6 bases, leaving 8 bases of the junction unmatched. The CDR3 is CASRSSTGIDTQYF. The DNA of the CDR3 is TGTGCCAGCAGATCCTCGACAGGGATAGATACGCAGTATTTT.

The chain employs TRBV13 and TRBJ2-7, with 9 bases that match TRBD2. This CDR3 comprises 14 residues. Per the germline V gene, CDR1 is PRHDT and CDR2 is FYEKMQ (reference sequence). With 3 bases clipped from V and 0 bases from J, the junction kept 0 bases outside the gene matches. CDR3 bases: TGTGCCAGCAGCTTTAGCGGGAGCTCCTACGAGCAGTACTTC. Its translation is CASSFSGSSYEQYF.

For the CDR3, the DNA is TGTGCCAGTAGTGGGGGGACAGGGTTTTTCTACGAGCAGTACTTC. This sequence encodes CASSGGTGFFYEQYF. This chain links TRBV19 with TRBJ2-7, with TRBD1 matching over 9 bases. The CDR3 is made up of 15 amino acids. Germline CDR1 is LNHDA and CDR2 is SQIVND (reference sequence). After removal of 5 bases from V and 3 bases from J, the junction contained 8 bases not matched to a gene.

As DNA, the CDR3 is TGTGCCAGCAGCGCCCGGGGGGACTCAACAGATACGCAGTATTTT. The encoded protein is CASSARGDSTDTQYF. V and J are TRBV9 and TRBJ2-3; TRBD2 matches at 7 bases. This CDR3 spans 15 amino acids. The germline CDR1 and CDR2 sequences are SGDLS and YYNGEE. Trimming cost V 3 bases and J 3 bases; bases outside gene matches: 7.

The sample holds a few counts of this clone. J is TRBJ1-1 and V is TRBV19; D not resolved. This CDR3 is 12 amino acids long. V was trimmed by 3 bases and J by 10 bases, leaving 12 bases between them. The germline V gene encodes CDR1 LNHDA and CDR2 SQIVND (reference sequence). As DNA, the CDR3 is TGTGCCAGTAGTATCCCGGCTGGGCCAGCTTTCTTT. Encoded protein: CASSIPAGPAFF.

The table lists this clone with a few counts. V usage is TRBV4-1 and J usage is TRBJ1-1; D is unclear. Trimming took off 1 base at V and 1 base at J, with 7 bases between the two ends. From germline, CDR1 is MGHRA and CDR2 YSYEKL. The CDR3 totals 14 residues. This chain's CDR3 is CASSQVSKNTEAFF. The CDR3 DNA is TGCGCCAGCAGCCAAGTGAGCAAGAACACTGAAGCTTTCTTT.

The chain carries TRBV4-1 and TRBJ1-2, with D perhaps TRBD1 (5 bases). Germline V CDR1 and CDR2: MGHRA, YSYEKL. V was clipped by 1 base and J by 0 bases, with 21 bases between them. The CDR3 extends over 19 amino acids. This chain's CDR3 is CASSQGDSGSEPTNYGYTF. In DNA, the CDR3 is TGCGCCAGCAGCCAAGGGGATTCAGGGTCCGAGCCTACTAACTATGGCTACACCTTC.

This chain joins TRBV28 and TRBJ1-5, with 8 bases aligning to TRBD1. CDR3 length: 15 amino acids. V dropped 8 bases and J dropped 0; count of bases not matched to a gene: 6. The germline CDR1 and CDR2 sequences are MDHEN and SYDVKM. The CDR3 reads CASATGEFSNQPQHF. The DNA for the CDR3 is TGTGCCAGCGCGACAGGGGAGTTTAGCAATCAGCCCCAGCATTTT.

The chain employs TRBV2 and TRBJ2-1, with 7 nucleotides matching TRBD1. The V and J ends lost 9 bases and 4 bases, in that order; junction bases with no gene match: 9. This CDR3 contains 14 residues. CDR1 SNHLY and CDR2 FYNNEI come from the germline V gene. DNA for the CDR3: TGTGCCAGTTGGGCGACGGGACAGTACAATGAGCAGTTCTTC. Its translation: CASWATGQYNEQFF.

This chain connects TRBV5-1 to TRBJ2-7, with D perhaps TRBD2 (5 bases). CDR3 length: 14 amino acids. Germline loops: CDR1 SGHRS, CDR2 YFSETQ. V gave up 4 bases and J gave up 7 bases, with 18 bases separating them. The CDR3 DNA sequence: TGCGCCAGCAGCGCCGGACTTGGGAATTGGGAGCAGTACTTC. It is translated as CASSAGLGNWEQYF. Full variable domain (rest looked up from reference TRBV5-1 and TRBJ2-7): KAGVTQTPRYLIKTRGQQVTLSCSPISGHRSVSWYQQTPGQGLQFLFEYFSETQRNKGNFPGRFSGRQFSNSRSEMNVSTLELGDSALYLCASSAGLGNWEQYFGPGTRLTVT.

The V and J genes are TRBV6-5 and TRBJ1-1; D uncertain. Germline V CDR1 and CDR2: MNHEY, SVGAGI. V was shortened by 0 bases and J by 8 bases, with 16 bases between the two germline ends. This CDR3 contains 15 residues. The DNA of the CDR3 is TGTGCCAGCAGTTACTCGGGAGTCATGAATAAGGAAGCTTTCTTT. Translating gives CASSYSGVMNKEAFF.

This chain uses TRBV4-2 with TRBJ2-5, with 7 bases lining up with TRBD2. Germline lookup yields CDR1 LGHNA and CDR2 YNFKEQ. This CDR3 has 14 residues. V shed 4 bases and J 3 bases; nucleotides not matched to a gene: 5. The DNA for the CDR3 is TGTGCCAGCAGCCGAGAGGCGGGGGAAGAGACCCAGTACTTC. It is translated as CASSREAGEETQYF.

This clone was seen a few times. This chain links TRBV25-1 with TRBJ1-1; D gene ambiguous. The CDR3 totals 13 residues. Trimming removed 8 bases from V and 0 bases from J, with 10 bases in between. Germline CDR1 is MGHDK and CDR2 is SYGVNS. CDR3 coding DNA: TGTGCCAGCCTCTCCCACATGAACACTGAAGCTTTCTTT. Translation gives CASLSHMNTEAFF. The entire variable domain, with the rest obtained from reference TRBV25-1 and TRBJ1-1, is as follows: EADIYQTPRYLVIGTGKKITLECSQTMGHDKMYWYQQDPGMELHLIHYSYGVNSTEKGDLSSESTVSRIRTEHFPLTLESARPSHTSQYLCASLSHMNTEAFFGQGTRLTVV.

The chain links TRBV7-2 to TRBJ2-6, with TRBD1 identical over 10 bases. Trimming at V came to 2 bases and at J to 8 bases, leaving 6 bases not matched to a gene. Germline assignment: CDR1 SGHTA and CDR2 FQGNSA. This CDR3 has 16 residues. The CDR3: CASSLRGQGISNVLTF. For the CDR3, the DNA is TGTGCCAGCAGCTTAAGGGGACAGGGGATTTCCAACGTCCTGACTTTC.

The chain couples TRBV5-6 to TRBJ2-7; D is possibly TRBD2 (5 bases). This CDR3 contains 14 residues. V was cut by 1 base and J by 0 bases, with 8 bases left in between. CDR1 and CDR2 (germline): SGHDT, YYEEEE. CDR3 bases: TGTGCCAGCAGCTTGTGGGAGAGCTCCTACGAGCAGTACTTC. Its protein is CASSLWESSYEQYF. Full variable domain (rest looked up from reference TRBV5-6 and TRBJ2-7): DAGVTQSPTHLIKTRGQQVTLRCSPKSGHDTVSWYQQALGQGPQFIFQYYEEEERQRGNFPDRFSGHQFPNYSSELNVNALLLGDSALYLCASSLWESSYEQYFGPGTRLTVT.